Sequencing of this T cell receptor (beta chain) was carried out in a study of metastatic and nonmetastatic thyroid tumors. As for the study in general: The authors compared repertoires across blood and tumor or nodule tissue from malignant and benign thyroid patients. The study's findings and limits: As reported, TCR beta diversity in blood and tumor was significantly higher in malignant thyroid tumors than in benign nodules.

Prior to thyroid surgery, none of the patients had received any treatment. Germline V gene lookup returns CDR1 SGHAT and CDR2 FQNNGV. The germline V and J ends were trimmed by 7 bases and 0 bases, with 12 bases remaining between them. The CDR3 loop spans 15 amino acids. A note on this clone: Its antigen is still unknown.

Authors' methods: A papillary thyroid cancer distant-metastasis classifier was built from CDR3 differences across clinicopathological groups. TCRdb re-processed the PCR reads through MiXCR. TCRdb's processing, not the authors', yielded these V and J calls. This sample has about 31,000 clones, with roughly 19% found just once. The specimen sequenced was blood. This sequence joins TRBV11-2 and TRBJ2-2; D gene uncertain. This clonotype was sampled from a female donor with papillary thyroid cancer or a benign thyroid nodule (not recorded which). Some clones in this sample may be carry-over from other donors' samples. The CDR3 coding sequence is TGTGCCAGCACATTTCCGGGCGCGAACACCGGGGAGCTGTTTTTT. Translating gives CASTFPGANTGELFF.